This is a list of T cell receptor beta chains from one sample in a study of T cell changes during pregnancy in multiple sclerosis. Method: immunoSEQ multiplex PCR; TCRdb's copy keeps in-frame clones and lacks some. This repertoire shows more than 65,000 clones, about 90% found once; its top ten account for approximately 0.44%. The sequencing used CD4+ T cells from peripheral blood mononuclear cells, collected before pregnancy. These receptors all stem from a female donor with multiple sclerosis, enrolled in a pregnancy study. Both conserved end residues are part of each CDR3. The D gene is left open where the match is weak. The size field is filled for only some rows; it gives once, few, many or a size class.

j_gene,abundance,v_gene,d_gene,CDR3aa,CDR3nt
TRBJ2-3,.,TRBV28,TRBD1,CASSVTGQGGYNTQYF,TGTGCCAGCAGTGTGACTGGACAGGGTGGTTATAATACGCAGTATTTT
TRBJ2-5,.,TRBV7-7,.,CASSPTGVHQETQYF,TGTGCTAGCAGCCCTACGGGGGTTCACCAAGAGACCCAGTACTTC
TRBJ1-5,.,TRBV29-1,TRBD1,CSVETGDHQPQHF,TGCAGCGTTGAGACAGGGGACCATCAGCCCCAGCATTTT
TRBJ1-5,.,TRBV19,TRBD1,CASSLIGTGGGQPQHF,TGTGCCAGTAGTCTCATAGGGACAGGGGGCGGTCAGCCCCAGCATTTT
TRBJ1-5,.,TRBV7-6,.,CASSLGAYQPQHF,TGTGCCAGCAGCTTAGGGGCATATCAGCCCCAGCATTTT
TRBJ2-7,.,TRBV7-2,.,CASSLIRAGRTYEQYF,TGTGCCAGCAGCTTAATAAGGGCGGGACGAACCTACGAGCAGTACTTC
TRBJ1-2,few,TRBV7-3,TRBD1,CASSLSGQGYGYTF,TGTGCCAGCAGCTTAAGCGGACAGGGGTATGGCTACACCTTC
TRBJ2-5,.,TRBV7-9,TRBD2,CASSPRVAGDRIQETQYF,TGTGCCAGCAGCCCTCGGGTAGCGGGAGATAGAATTCAAGAGACCCAGTACTTC
TRBJ2-1,.,TRBV9,.,CASSVAGEYNEQFF,TGTGCCAGCAGCGTAGCGGGGGAATACAATGAGCAGTTCTTC
TRBJ2-5,once,TRBV7-9,TRBD2,CASSRRSGLAGQETQYF,TGTGCCAGCAGCAGACGATCGGGACTAGCGGGACAAGAGACCCAGTACTTC
TRBJ2-3,.,TRBV29-1,.,CSVEDRHRTSTDTQYF,TGCAGCGTTGAAGATCGACACAGAACTAGCACAGATACGCAGTATTTT
TRBJ2-7,.,TRBV5-6,TRBD1,CASSQQGQGENEQYF,TGTGCCAGCAGCCAACAGGGACAGGGGGAAAACGAGCAGTACTTC
TRBJ2-7,.,TRBV19,.,CASSIDWGAYEQYF,TGTGCCAGTAGTATTGATTGGGGGGCCTACGAGCAGTACTTC
TRBJ1-3,.,TRBV6-1,TRBD1,CASRTGGSGNTIYF,TGTGCCAGCAGGACAGGGGGCTCTGGAAACACCATATATTTT
TRBJ2-1,.,TRBV27,.,CASSLYDPHDSEQFF,TGTGCCAGCAGTTTATATGACCCCCACGACAGTGAGCAGTTCTTC
TRBJ1-1,few,TRBV11-2,.,CASSPSDGLMNTEAFF,TGTGCCAGCAGCCCTTCCGACGGACTCATGAACACTGAAGCTTTCTTT
TRBJ1-6,.,TRBV15,.,CATSRAEASSYNSPLHF,TGTGCCACCAGCAGAGCTGAGGCGAGCTCCTATAATTCACCCCTCCACTTT
TRBJ2-6,.,TRBV19,.,CASSREGSGANVLTF,TGTGCCAGTAGTCGAGAGGGCTCTGGGGCCAACGTCCTGACTTTC
TRBJ2-5,.,TRBV5-4,.,CASSWGSGVQETQYF,TGTGCCAGCAGCTGGGGTTCCGGGGTCCAAGAGACCCAGTACTTC
TRBJ1-1,.,TRBV7-2,TRBD1,CASSPNRGEAFF,TGTGCCAGCAGCCCCAACAGGGGTGAAGCTTTCTTT
TRBJ2-4,once,TRBV7-8,.,CASSHNTGSYSKNIQYF,TGTGCCAGCAGTCACAATACAGGGTCTTATTCCAAAAACATTCAGTACTTC
TRBJ2-3,few,TRBV6-1,TRBD2,CASSEASGSTDTQYF,TGTGCCAGCAGTGAAGCTAGCGGGAGCACAGATACGCAGTATTTT
TRBJ2-5,.,TRBV11-2,TRBD1,CASSLVTGAVSETQYF,TGTGCCAGCAGCCTTGTGACAGGGGCTGTATCCGAGACCCAGTACTTC
TRBJ2-1,.,TRBV30,TRBD2,CAWSLRISGVYNEQFF,TGTGCCTGGAGCCTACGGATTAGCGGGGTATACAATGAGCAGTTCTTC
TRBJ2-3,.,TRBV21-1,.,CASDLRQGSCTDTQYF,TGTGCCAGCGACCTTCGACAGGGGTCTTGCACAGATACGCAGTATTTT
TRBJ1-2,.,TRBV4-1,TRBD1,CASSYDRGQGVEYGYTF,TGCGCCAGCAGCTACGACCGAGGACAGGGAGTCGAGTATGGCTACACCTTC
TRBJ2-1,.,TRBV7-9,TRBD2,CASSWGLAGNNEQFF,TGTGCCAGCAGCTGGGGACTAGCGGGGAACAATGAGCAGTTCTTC
TRBJ1-2,.,TRBV29-1,.,CSVESIRNRHNYGYTF,TGCAGCGTTGAATCTATAAGGAACCGACATAACTATGGCTACACCTTC
TRBJ1-2,.,TRBV30,.,CAWREVAGYGYTF,TGTGCCTGGAGAGAGGTGGCGGGCTATGGCTACACCTTC
TRBJ2-1,.,TRBV7-3,.,CASSLNRDSYNEQFF,TGTGCCAGCAGCTTGAACAGGGACTCCTACAATGAGCAGTTCTTC
TRBJ1-3,.,TRBV7-9,.,CASSLGQPISGNTIYF,TGTGCCAGCAGCTTAGGACAGCCGATCTCTGGAAACACCATATATTTT
TRBJ2-7,.,TRBV7-2,.,CASSLWGGSSYEQYF,TGTGCCAGCAGCTTGTGGGGCGGTAGCTCCTACGAGCAGTACTTC
TRBJ2-1,.,TRBV11-2,.,CASSLGAGFWNEQFF,TGTGCCAGCAGCTTAGGGGCAGGGTTTTGGAATGAGCAGTTCTTC
TRBJ1-2,.,TRBV5-5,.,CASSSTWPPRGYTF,TGTGCCAGCAGCTCCACGTGGCCTCCACGAGGCTACACCTTC
TRBJ2-7,.,TRBV5-4,.,CASSLGGGYEQYF,TGTGCCAGCAGCTTAGGCGGCGGGTACGAGCAGTACTTC
TRBJ1-3,once,TRBV7-9,TRBD1,CASSPGTGLNTIYF,TGTGCCAGCAGCCCCGGGACAGGCCTTAACACCATATATTTT
TRBJ2-3,.,TRBV6-1,.,CASSERRGGTDTQYF,TGTGCCAGCAGTGAACGACGCGGTGGGACAGATACGCAGTATTTT
TRBJ1-4,.,TRBV5-5,.,CASSLNQGFVVENEKLFF,TGTGCCAGCAGCCTAAACCAGGGCTTCGTCGTCGAAAATGAAAAACTGTTTTTT
TRBJ2-7,.,TRBV28,TRBD1,CASRTGTGFEQYF,TGTGCCAGCAGGACCGGGACAGGGTTCGAGCAGTACTTC
TRBJ2-7,.,TRBV4-3,.,CASSQDPTSVYEQYF,TGCGCCAGCAGCCAAGACCCTACTAGTGTCTACGAGCAGTACTTC
TRBJ1-4,.,TRBV5-5,.,CASSFLVGGGRFNEKLFF,TGTGCCAGCAGCTTCCTCGTGGGAGGGGGAAGGTTTAATGAAAAACTGTTTTTT
TRBJ1-4,.,TRBV30,.,CAWSGGTLIGEKLFF,TGTGCCTGGAGCGGGGGAACTCTCATTGGGGAAAAACTGTTTTTT
TRBJ2-7,.,TRBV19,TRBD2,CASSPRTSHRGEQYF,TGTGCCAGTAGTCCCCGGACTAGTCATCGTGGCGAGCAGTACTTC
TRBJ2-5,.,TRBV5-4,.,CASSSRLQETQYF,TGTGCCAGCAGCTCTCGACTCCAAGAGACCCAGTACTTC
TRBJ2-1,.,TRBV19,.,CATLEGVNNEQFF,TGTGCCACTCTAGAGGGGGTGAACAATGAGCAGTTCTTC